One sample yielded the 4 T cell receptor beta chains listed below, sequenced in a study of CD8 T cells in Susac syndrome. Random hexamers primed reverse transcription of about 0.45 to 1 ug RNA. Each CDR3 protein gets one entry after TCRdb re-called the immunoSEQ multiplex PCR reads with MiXCR. The sample consists of about 120,000 distinct CDR3 sequences, approximately 90% of them appearing once. Sample: CD8+ T cells from PBMCs. The receptors were gathered from a human donor in good health.

The V call is TRBV7-9, the J call TRBJ2-5; 9 nucleotides match TRBD2. CDR1 is SEHNR and CDR2 is FQNEAQ in the germline V gene (reference sequence). The junction had 6 bases not matched to a gene; V was cut back by 3 bases and J by 4 bases. CDR3 length: 15 amino acids. CDR3 sequence (DNA): TGTGCCAGCAGCTTCAGTAGCGGGAGTGGAGAGACCCAGTACTTC. It yields the protein CASSFSSGSGETQYF.

The rearrangement uses TRBV5-1 and TRBJ1-1; D unclear. The CDR3 has 14 amino acids. The germline CDR1 and CDR2 sequences are SGHRS and YFSETQ. The ends were cut back, 7 bases at V and 4 bases at J, with 17 bases in the middle. CDR3 sequence: CASEEDAGSTEAFF. The CDR3 DNA follows: TGCGCCAGCGAAGAGGATGCAGGAAGCACTGAAGCTTTCTTT. The entire variable domain, with the rest obtained from reference TRBV5-1 and TRBJ1-1, is as follows: KAGVTQTPRYLIKTRGQQVTLSCSPISGHRSVSWYQQTPGQGLQFLFEYFSETQRNKGNFPGRFSGRQFSNSRSEMNVSTLELGDSALYLCASEEDAGSTEAFFGQGTRLTVV.

V gene TRBV7-2 combines with J gene TRBJ1-1; the D is unclear. Trimming took 5 bases from V and 7 from J, leaving 8 bases between them. Looked up from germline, CDR1 is SGHTA and CDR2 is FQGNSA. CDR3 length equals 11 residues. The CDR3 DNA sequence: TGTGCCAGCAGCGAGAACCGTGAAGCTTTCTTT. Translation: CASSENREAFF.

In its sample, this clonotype was seen once. This chain links TRBV13 with TRBJ1-4; a weak D match, TRBD1 (5 bases). CDR1 is PRHDT and CDR2 is FYEKMQ in the germline V gene (reference sequence). The V and J ends lost 0 bases and 3 bases respectively, with 11 bases between them. The CDR3 is made up of 16 amino acids. CDR3 bases: TGTGCCAGCAGCTTAGGCCGGGACCGAGCTAATGAAAAACTGTTTTTT. Its translation is CASSLGRDRANEKLFF.